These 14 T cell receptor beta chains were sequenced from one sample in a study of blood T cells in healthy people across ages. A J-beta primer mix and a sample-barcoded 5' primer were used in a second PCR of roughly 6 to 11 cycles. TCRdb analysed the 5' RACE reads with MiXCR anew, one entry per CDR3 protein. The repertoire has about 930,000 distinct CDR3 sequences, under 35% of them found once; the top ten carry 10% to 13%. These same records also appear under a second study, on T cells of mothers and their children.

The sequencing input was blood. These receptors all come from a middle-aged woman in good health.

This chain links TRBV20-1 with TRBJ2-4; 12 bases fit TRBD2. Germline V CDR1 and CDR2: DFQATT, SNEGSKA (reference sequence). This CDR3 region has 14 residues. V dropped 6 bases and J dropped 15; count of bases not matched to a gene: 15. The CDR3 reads CSAKPGLAGDGGYF. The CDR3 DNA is TGCAGTGCGAAACCGGGACTAGCGGGCGATGGGGGGTACTTC.

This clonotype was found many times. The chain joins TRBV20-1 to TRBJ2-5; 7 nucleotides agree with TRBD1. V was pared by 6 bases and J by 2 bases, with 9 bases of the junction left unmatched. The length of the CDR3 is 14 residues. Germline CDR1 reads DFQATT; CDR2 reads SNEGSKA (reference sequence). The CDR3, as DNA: TGCAGTGCCATAAATCCGGGACAGCAAGAGACCCAGTACTTC. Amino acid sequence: CSAINPGQQETQYF.

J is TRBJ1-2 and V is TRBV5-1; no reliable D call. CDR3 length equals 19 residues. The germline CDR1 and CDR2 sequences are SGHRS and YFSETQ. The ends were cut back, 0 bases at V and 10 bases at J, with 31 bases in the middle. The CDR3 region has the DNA TGCGCCAGCAGCTTGGAACCAGCCACCCTTCTTAACTATGGCTACGACTACACCTTC. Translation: CASSLEPATLLNYGYDYTF. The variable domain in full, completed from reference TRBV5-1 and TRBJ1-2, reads KAGVTQTPRYLIKTRGQQVTLSCSPISGHRSVSWYQQTPGQGLQFLFEYFSETQRNKGNFPGRFSGRQFSNSRSEMNVSTLELGDSALYLCASSLEPATLLNYGYDYTFGSGTRLTVV.

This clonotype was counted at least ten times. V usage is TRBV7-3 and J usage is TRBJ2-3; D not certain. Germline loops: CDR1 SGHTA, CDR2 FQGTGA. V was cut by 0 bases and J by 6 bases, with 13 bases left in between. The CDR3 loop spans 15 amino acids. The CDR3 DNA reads TGTGCCAGCAGCTTAACTTTTTCACTGTCGGATACGCAGTATTTT. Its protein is CASSLTFSLSDTQYF.

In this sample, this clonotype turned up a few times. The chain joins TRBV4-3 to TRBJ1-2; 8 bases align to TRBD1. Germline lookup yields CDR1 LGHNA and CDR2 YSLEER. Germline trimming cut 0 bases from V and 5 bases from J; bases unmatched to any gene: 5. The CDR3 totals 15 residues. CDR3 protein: CASSQEAGGAYGYTF. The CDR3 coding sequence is TGCGCCAGCAGCCAAGAGGCAGGGGGCGCTTATGGCTACACCTTC.

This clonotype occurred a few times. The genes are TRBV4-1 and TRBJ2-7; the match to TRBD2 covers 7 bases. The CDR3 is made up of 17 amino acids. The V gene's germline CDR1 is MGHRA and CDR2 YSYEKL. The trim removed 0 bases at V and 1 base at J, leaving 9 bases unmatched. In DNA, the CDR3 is TGCGCCAGCAGCCAAGATCCGGCCAGCGGGGTTTCCTACGAGCAGTACTTC. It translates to CASSQDPASGVSYEQYF.

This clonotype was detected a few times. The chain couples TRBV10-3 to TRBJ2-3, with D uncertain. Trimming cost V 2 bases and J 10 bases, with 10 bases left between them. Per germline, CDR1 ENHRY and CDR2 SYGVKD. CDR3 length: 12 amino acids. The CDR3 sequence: CAISEDFLPQYF. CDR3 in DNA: TGTGCCATCAGTGAGGACTTCTTGCCGCAGTATTTT.

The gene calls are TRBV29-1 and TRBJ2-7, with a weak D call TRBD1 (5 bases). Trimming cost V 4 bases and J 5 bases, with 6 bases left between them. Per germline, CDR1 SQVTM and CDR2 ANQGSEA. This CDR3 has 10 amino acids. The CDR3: CSVVRDEQYF. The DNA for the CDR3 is TGCAGCGTTGTCAGGGACGAGCAGTACTTC.

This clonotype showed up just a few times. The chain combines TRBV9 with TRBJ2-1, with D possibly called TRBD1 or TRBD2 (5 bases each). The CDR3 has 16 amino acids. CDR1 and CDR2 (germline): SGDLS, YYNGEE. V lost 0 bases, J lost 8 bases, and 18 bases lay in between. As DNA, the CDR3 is TGTGCCAGCAGCGTAGCTGTGAGGGGTTATGCGGATGAGCAGTTCTTC. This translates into CASSVAVRGYADEQFF.

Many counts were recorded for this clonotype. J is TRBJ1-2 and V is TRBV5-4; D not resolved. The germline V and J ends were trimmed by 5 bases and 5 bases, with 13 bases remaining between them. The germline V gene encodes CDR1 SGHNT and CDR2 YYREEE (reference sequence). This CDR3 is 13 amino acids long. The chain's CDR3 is CASSSDGIYGYTF. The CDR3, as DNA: TGTGCCAGCAGTTCCGACGGGATATATGGCTACACCTTC.

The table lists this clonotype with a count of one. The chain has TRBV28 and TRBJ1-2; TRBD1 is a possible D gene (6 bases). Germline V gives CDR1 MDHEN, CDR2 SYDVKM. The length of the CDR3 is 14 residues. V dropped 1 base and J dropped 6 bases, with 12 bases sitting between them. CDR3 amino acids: CASSLFAGENGYTF. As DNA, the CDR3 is TGTGCCAGCAGTTTATTCGCAGGGGAGAATGGCTACACCTTC.

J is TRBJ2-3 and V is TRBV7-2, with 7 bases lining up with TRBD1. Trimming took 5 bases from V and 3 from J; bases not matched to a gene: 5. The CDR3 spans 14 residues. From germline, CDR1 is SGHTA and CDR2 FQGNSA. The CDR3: CASSRQGVTDTQYF. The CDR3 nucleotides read TGTGCCAGCAGCCGACAGGGAGTGACAGATACGCAGTATTTT. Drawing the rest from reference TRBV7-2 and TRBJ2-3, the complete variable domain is GAGVSQSPSNKVTEKGKDVELRCDPISGHTALYWYRQSLGQGLEFLIYFQGNSAPDKSGLPSDRFSAERTGGSVSTLTIQRTQQEDSAVYLCASSRQGVTDTQYFGPGTRLTVL.

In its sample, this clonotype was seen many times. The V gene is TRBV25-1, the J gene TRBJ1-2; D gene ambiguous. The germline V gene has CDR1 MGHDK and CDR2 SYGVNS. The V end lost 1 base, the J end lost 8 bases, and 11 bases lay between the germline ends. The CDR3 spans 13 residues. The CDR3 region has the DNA TGTGCCAGCAGTGAATCCGGCGTGCGGGGCTACACCTTC. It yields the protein CASSESGVRGYTF.

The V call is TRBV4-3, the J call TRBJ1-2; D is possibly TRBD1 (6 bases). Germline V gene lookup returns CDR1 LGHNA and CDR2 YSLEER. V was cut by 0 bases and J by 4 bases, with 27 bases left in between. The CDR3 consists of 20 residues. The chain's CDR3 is CASSQDTARGVGGFSYGYTF. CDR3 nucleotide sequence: TGCGCCAGCAGCCAAGATACGGCGAGGGGGGTTGGGGGGTTTAGCTATGGCTACACCTTC.